The 28 T cell receptor beta chains presented below share a single source sample, sequenced in a study of blood T cell repertoires in COVID-19 (dated by TCRdb to the early 2020s). Libraries were built with the immunoSEQ multiplex PCR assay. TCRdb took over this immuneACCESS table, retaining in-frame rearrangements with V and J assigned. Such tables are incomplete; in checked studies, under half of the missing clones stem from an unresolved V gene, and the remainder is unexplained. This sample is represented by tens of thousands of clones; about 86% of them were singletons. The ten top clones hold 5.3% of the sample. The specimen was peripheral blood. All receptors come from a man aged 50-60 years with active COVID-19.

The chain links TRBV11-3 to TRBJ2-1; 7 bases align to TRBD2. This CDR3 comprises 14 residues. CDR1 and CDR2 from the germline V gene are SGHNT and YENEEA. V gave up 3 bases and J gave up 7 bases; unmatched junction bases: 6. CDR3 bases: TGTGCCAGCAGCTTTCGGGGAGGGTCAAATGAGCAGTTCTTC. Translated, it gives CASSFRGGSNEQFF.

The gene calls are TRBV19 and TRBJ2-5; D perhaps matches TRBD2 (5 bases). Germline V CDR1 and CDR2: LNHDA, SQIVND (reference sequence). V was clipped by 7 bases and J by 1 base, with 13 bases between them. The CDR3 is 14 residues long. The CDR3 DNA sequence: TGTGCCAGTAAGGACTCCCCGGGCCAAGAGACCCAGTACTTC. Encoded protein: CASKDSPGQETQYF.

This chain links TRBV7-2 with TRBJ2-7, with D uncertain. Germline-derived CDR1 and CDR2 are SGHTA and FQGNSA. The CDR3 has 13 amino acids. V gave up 5 bases and J gave up 1 base, with 9 bases separating them. The CDR3 nucleotides read TGTGCCAGCAGCCGTTCTATATCCTACGAGCAGTACTTC. Translated, it gives CASSRSISYEQYF.

This chain's CDR3 is CASSHGVQLFF. CDR3 in DNA: TGTGCCAGCAGCCATGGAGTCCAACTGTTTTTT. The chain carries TRBV25-1 and TRBJ1-4; D remains ambiguous. The CDR3 is made up of 11 amino acids. The germline V and J ends were trimmed by 6 bases and 12 bases, with 11 bases remaining between them. Germline V gene data show CDR1 as MGHDK and CDR2 as SYGVNS.

The rearrangement links TRBV24-1 to TRBJ1-2; D is unclear. The CDR3 extends over 16 amino acids. The V end was cut by 4 bases, the J end by 2 bases, with 16 bases between. Germline V gives CDR1 KGHDR, CDR2 SFDVKD. CDR3 residues: CATSDPDGESNYGYTF. The CDR3 region has the DNA TGTGCCACCAGTGACCCGGACGGGGAGAGCAACTATGGCTACACCTTC.

This clone was seen once. CDR3 protein: CASTASTGFPTDTQYF. The CDR3 nucleotides read TGTGCCAGCACGGCCTCGACAGGGTTCCCCACAGATACGCAGTATTTT. V and J are TRBV21-1 and TRBJ2-3; the table's D call, TRBD1, was not checked against the DNA. TRBV21-1 is a pseudogene locus. The CDR3 contains 16 residues.

The chain employs TRBV5-1 and TRBJ2-5; 11 nucleotides agree with TRBD1. CDR3 length equals 16 residues. Germline V lookup: CDR1 SGHRS, CDR2 YFSETQ. Germline trimming cut 4 bases from V and 2 bases from J; bases unmatched to any gene: 7. CDR3 bases: TGCGCCAGCAGCGTGCGGGACAGGGGGTGGCAAGAGACCCAGTACTTC. Encoded protein: CASSVRDRGWQETQYF.

This chain uses TRBV4-2 with TRBJ2-7; the match to TRBD1 covers 12 bases. The CDR3 has 15 residues. Germline CDR1 and CDR2: LGHNA and YNFKEQ. Trimming at V came to 1 base and at J to 6 bases, leaving 4 bases not matched to a gene. The CDR3 protein is CASSQGWDRGLEQYF. For the CDR3, the DNA is TGTGCCAGCAGCCAAGGGTGGGACAGGGGGCTCGAGCAGTACTTC.

This clone was picked up one time. J is TRBJ2-2 and V is TRBV5-4; 8 nucleotides line up with TRBD2. Per the germline V gene, CDR1 is SGHNT and CDR2 is YYREEE (reference sequence). The CDR3 has 17 amino acids. V lost 2 bases and J lost 1; bases outside the gene matches: 7. The CDR3 here is CASSLALAGGNTGELFF. The CDR3 DNA sequence: TGTGCCAGCAGCTTAGCTCTGGCGGGAGGGAACACCGGGGAGCTGTTTTTT. Combining the CDR3 with reference TRBV5-4 and TRBJ2-2 gives the whole variable domain ETGVTQSPTHLIKTRGQQVTLRCSSQSGHNTVSWYQQALGQGPQFIFQYYREEENGRGNFPPRFSGLQFPNYSSELNVNALELDDSALYLCASSLALAGGNTGELFFGEGSRLTVL.

This chain connects TRBV11-3 to TRBJ2-3; 12 nucleotides match TRBD2. J gave up 4 bases and V 5 bases, and 1 base lay outside the gene matches. Germline V gives CDR1 SGHNT, CDR2 YENEEA. The length of the CDR3 is 14 residues. The CDR3 DNA sequence: TGTGCCAGCAGCCGACTAGCGGGGGCAGATACGCAGTATTTT. As protein: CASSRLAGADTQYF. The full variable domain, its missing parts supplied by reference TRBV11-3 and TRBJ2-3, is EAGVVQSPRYKIIEKKQPVAFWCNPISGHNTLYWYLQNLGQGPELLIRYENEEAVDDSQLPKDRFSAERLKGVDSTLKIQPAELGDSAVYLCASSRLAGADTQYFGPGTRLTVL.

V and J are TRBV5-5 and TRBJ1-2, with 8 bases matching TRBD1. V trimming: 4 bases; J trimming: 7 bases; junction bases outside the gene matches: 9. The CDR3 runs 14 residues. CDR1 is SGHKS and CDR2 is YYEKEE in the germline V gene (reference sequence). This chain's CDR3 is CASSPTQGARGYTF. CDR3 DNA: TGTGCCAGCAGCCCCACCCAGGGGGCGCGTGGCTACACCTTC.

V gene TRBV18 combines with J gene TRBJ2-7; 9 positions match TRBD2. The germline gives CDR1 KGHSH, CDR2 LQKENI. J gave up 0 bases and V 1 base, and 10 bases lay outside the gene matches. This CDR3 has 18 amino acids. CDR3: CASSPLPIASGVSYEQYF. CDR3 sequence (DNA): TGTGCCAGCTCACCACTCCCAATTGCTAGCGGGGTCTCCTACGAGCAGTACTTC.

This chain connects TRBV9 to TRBJ2-2; D remains unclear. Germline lookup yields CDR1 SGDLS and CDR2 YYNGEE. Trimming pared 0 bases from V and 4 bases from J, leaving 4 bases between. The CDR3 consists of 13 residues. Here the CDR3 reads CASSVVSTGELFF. The DNA of the CDR3 is TGTGCCAGCAGCGTAGTTAGCACCGGGGAGCTGTTTTTT. Full variable domain (remainder filled in from reference TRBV9 and TRBJ2-2): DSGVTQTPKHLITATGQRVTLRCSPRSGDLSVYWYQQSLDQGLQFLIQYYNGEERAKGNILERFSAQQFPDLHSELNLSSLELGDSALYFCASSVVSTGELFFGEGSRLTVL.

CDR3 sequence: CASSLGGGNTEAFF. The CDR3 nucleotides read TGTGCCAGCAGCTTAGGTGGCGGGAACACTGAAGCTTTCTTT. The gene calls are TRBV7-8 and TRBJ1-1; unclear D gene. The germline V gene has CDR1 SGHVS and CDR2 FQNEAQ. The V and J ends lost 1 base and 1 base respectively, with 7 bases between them. This CDR3 spans 14 amino acids.

This clone occurred many times. The genes are TRBV5-1 and TRBJ2-5, with TRBD1 matching 7 bases. CDR1 SGHRS and CDR2 YFSETQ come from the germline V gene. The CDR3 runs to 14 residues. The junction had 3 bases not matched to a gene; V was cut back by 0 bases and J by 4 bases. CDR3 residues: CASSLAPGGETQYF. CDR3 nucleotides: TGCGCCAGCAGCTTGGCGCCAGGGGGAGAGACCCAGTACTTC.

This clone has a single count. This chain connects TRBV5-1 to TRBJ2-3; TRBD2 might be the D (6 bases). The CDR3 sequence is 14 residues long. Germline CDR1 and CDR2: SGHRS and YFSETQ. The V and J ends lost 1 base and 3 bases respectively, with 9 bases between them. Here the CDR3 reads CASSLFAGTDTQYF. The CDR3 bases are TGCGCCAGCAGCTTGTTCGCGGGAACAGATACGCAGTATTTT.

This chain connects TRBV7-2 to TRBJ1-2; the D gene is possibly TRBD1 (6 bases). CDR1 is SGHTA and CDR2 is FQGNSA in the germline V gene. V was trimmed by 7 bases and J by 7 bases, leaving 16 bases between them. The CDR3 is 13 residues long. CDR3 DNA sequence: TGTGCCAGCACCGTGAGGGGGGGAGGTGGCTACACCTTC. It encodes CASTVRGGGGYTF. Together with reference TRBV7-2 and TRBJ1-2, the CDR3 gives the full variable domain: GAGVSQSPSNKVTEKGKDVELRCDPISGHTALYWYRQSLGQGLEFLIYFQGNSAPDKSGLPSDRFSAERTGGSVSTLTIQRTQQEDSAVYLCASTVRGGGGYTFGSGTRLTVV.

This rearrangement joins TRBV20-1 to TRBJ2-1; D perhaps matches TRBD2 (7 bases). Germline V gene sequence: CDR1 DFQATT, CDR2 SNEGSKA (reference sequence). The CDR3 consists of 14 residues. V was trimmed by 4 bases and J by 4 bases, leaving 14 bases between them. CDR3 sequence: CSAIEGGNYNEQFF. DNA of the CDR3: TGCAGTGCTATTGAGGGGGGGAATTACAATGAGCAGTTCTTC.

This chain links TRBV18 with TRBJ2-5, with D perhaps TRBD1 (6 bases). CDR1 and CDR2 (germline): KGHSH, LQKENI. V lost 2 bases and J lost 1, with 8 bases in between. The CDR3 runs 14 residues. This CDR3 reads CASSPGGLQETQYF. The CDR3 region has the DNA TGTGCCAGCTCACCAGGGGGCCTCCAAGAGACCCAGTACTTC.

This rearrangement joins TRBV15 to TRBJ1-1; 10 nucleotides line up with TRBD1. The CDR3 runs 13 residues. J lost 5 bases, V lost 5 bases, and 2 bases had no gene match. The V gene's germline CDR1 is LNHNV and CDR2 YYDKDF (reference sequence). The CDR3 coding sequence is TGTGCCACCAGCTGGGGACAGGGGACTGAAGCTTTCTTT. It yields the protein CATSWGQGTEAFF. Complete variable domain (other parts from reference TRBV15 and TRBJ1-1): DAMVIQNPRYQVTQFGKPVTLSCSQTLNHNVMYWYQQKSSQAPKLLFHYYDKDFNNEADTPDNFQSRRPNTSFCFLDIRSPGLGDTAMYLCATSWGQGTEAFFGQGTRLTVV.

The V gene is TRBV5-1, the J gene TRBJ2-5, with 8 bases matching TRBD1. The CDR3 length is 16 residues. Trimming at V came to 4 bases and at J to 1 base, leaving 9 bases not matched to a gene. From germline, CDR1 is SGHRS and CDR2 YFSETQ. As DNA, the CDR3 is TGCGCCAGCAGCCGTGACAGGGGCATTCCCCAAGAGACCCAGTACTTC. This gives the protein CASSRDRGIPQETQYF.

The chain is built from TRBV4-1 and TRBJ2-5, with D possibly TRBD2 on 6 matching bases. The CDR3 sequence is 16 residues long. Germline V lookup: CDR1 MGHRA, CDR2 YSYEKL. V was pared by 2 bases and J by 1 base, with 14 bases between. CDR3 in DNA: TGCGCCAGCAGCCAACCCTCGGGACTGAGCCAAGAGACCCAGTACTTC. It translates to CASSQPSGLSQETQYF.

Details on this clone: The sample contains more than one DNA sequence encoding this CDR3. The chain combines TRBV2 with TRBJ1-6, with D possibly matching TRBD1 (5 bases). V was pared by 5 bases and J by 7 bases, with 9 bases between. This CDR3 contains 13 residues. Germline V CDR1 and CDR2: SNHLY, FYNNEI. CDR3 nucleotide sequence: TGTGCCAGCAGTCCTGACAGAAATTCACCCCTCCACTTT. It encodes CASSPDRNSPLHF.

The rearrangement joins TRBV27 to TRBJ2-1; D perhaps matches TRBD1 (6 bases). This CDR3 spans 13 amino acids. Germline V CDR1 and CDR2: MNHEY, SMNVEV (reference sequence). Trimming left V 5 bases short and J 9 bases short, with 14 bases between. The CDR3 sequence: CASSRPGHFEQFF. CDR3 nucleotide sequence: TGTGCCAGCAGTCGACCGGGACATTTTGAGCAGTTCTTC.

V usage is TRBV5-6 and J usage is TRBJ1-1; 10 bases match TRBD1. The germline gives CDR1 SGHDT, CDR2 YYEEEE. The CDR3 runs to 14 residues. J was trimmed by 8 bases and V by 4 bases; bases with no gene match: 8. Here the CDR3 reads CASSPLGGQGEAFF. CDR3 DNA sequence: TGTGCCAGCAGCCCGCTTGGGGGACAGGGGGAAGCTTTCTTT.

The chain uses TRBV4-1 and TRBJ2-7; the match to TRBD2 covers 7 bases. V lost 3 bases, J lost 5 bases, and 13 bases stayed unmatched. Germline-derived CDR1 and CDR2 are MGHRA and YSYEKL. This CDR3 comprises 16 residues. DNA of the CDR3: TGCGCCAGCAGCCAGCTCACCGGGGGTGGGGGGGACGAGCAGTACTTC. Its protein product is CASSQLTGGGGDEQYF.

The chain joins TRBV28 to TRBJ2-1; 10 bases agree with TRBD2. Trimming at V came to 5 bases and at J to 7 bases, leaving 8 bases not matched to a gene. The CDR3 contains 15 residues. Per germline, CDR1 MDHEN and CDR2 SYDVKM. The CDR3 DNA is TGTGCCAGCAGTCTCCAAGCGGGAGGGGGGAATGAGCAGTTCTTC. It is translated as CASSLQAGGGNEQFF.

Note on this clone: Distinct nucleotide sequences in the sample also encode this CDR3. The chain carries TRBV5-1 and TRBJ2-3; D remains ambiguous. V was trimmed by 2 bases and J by 5 bases, leaving 3 bases between them. The germline V gene encodes CDR1 SGHRS and CDR2 YFSETQ. The CDR3 spans 11 residues. In DNA, the CDR3 is TGCGCCAGCAGCTTCCTAGATACGCAGTATTTT. Residues: CASSFLDTQYF. Full variable domain (remainder filled in from reference TRBV5-1 and TRBJ2-3): KAGVTQTPRYLIKTRGQQVTLSCSPISGHRSVSWYQQTPGQGLQFLFEYFSETQRNKGNFPGRFSGRQFSNSRSEMNVSTLELGDSALYLCASSFLDTQYFGPGTRLTVL.